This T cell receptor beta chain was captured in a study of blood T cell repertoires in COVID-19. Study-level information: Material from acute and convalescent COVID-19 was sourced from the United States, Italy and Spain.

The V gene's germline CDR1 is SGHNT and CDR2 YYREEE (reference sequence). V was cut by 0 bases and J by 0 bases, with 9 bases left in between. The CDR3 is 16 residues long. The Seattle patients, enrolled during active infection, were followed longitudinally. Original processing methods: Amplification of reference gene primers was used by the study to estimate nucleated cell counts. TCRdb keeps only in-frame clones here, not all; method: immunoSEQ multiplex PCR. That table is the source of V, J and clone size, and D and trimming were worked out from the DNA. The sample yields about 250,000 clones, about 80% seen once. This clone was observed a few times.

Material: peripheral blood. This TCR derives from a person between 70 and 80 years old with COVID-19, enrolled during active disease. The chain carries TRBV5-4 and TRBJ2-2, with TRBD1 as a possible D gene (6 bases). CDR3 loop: CASSLGQVANTGELFF. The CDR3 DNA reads TGTGCCAGCAGCTTGGGACAGGTAGCGAACACCGGGGAGCTGTTTTTT. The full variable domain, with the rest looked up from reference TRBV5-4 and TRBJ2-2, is ETGVTQSPTHLIKTRGQQVTLRCSSQSGHNTVSWYQQALGQGPQFIFQYYREEENGRGNFPPRFSGLQFPNYSSELNVNALELDDSALYLCASSLGQVANTGELFFGEGSRLTVL.